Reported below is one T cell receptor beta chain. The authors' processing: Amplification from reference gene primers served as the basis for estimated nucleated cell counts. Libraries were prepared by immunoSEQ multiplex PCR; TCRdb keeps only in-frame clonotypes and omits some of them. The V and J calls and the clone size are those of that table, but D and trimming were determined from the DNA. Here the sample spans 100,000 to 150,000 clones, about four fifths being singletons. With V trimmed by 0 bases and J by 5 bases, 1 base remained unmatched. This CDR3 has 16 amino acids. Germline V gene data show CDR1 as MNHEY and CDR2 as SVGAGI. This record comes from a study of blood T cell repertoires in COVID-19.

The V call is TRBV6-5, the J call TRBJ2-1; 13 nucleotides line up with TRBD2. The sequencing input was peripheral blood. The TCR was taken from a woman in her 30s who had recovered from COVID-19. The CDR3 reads CASSYSGTSGNNEQFF. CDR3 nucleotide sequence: TGTGCCAGCAGTTACTCCGGGACTAGCGGGAACAATGAGCAGTTCTTC.